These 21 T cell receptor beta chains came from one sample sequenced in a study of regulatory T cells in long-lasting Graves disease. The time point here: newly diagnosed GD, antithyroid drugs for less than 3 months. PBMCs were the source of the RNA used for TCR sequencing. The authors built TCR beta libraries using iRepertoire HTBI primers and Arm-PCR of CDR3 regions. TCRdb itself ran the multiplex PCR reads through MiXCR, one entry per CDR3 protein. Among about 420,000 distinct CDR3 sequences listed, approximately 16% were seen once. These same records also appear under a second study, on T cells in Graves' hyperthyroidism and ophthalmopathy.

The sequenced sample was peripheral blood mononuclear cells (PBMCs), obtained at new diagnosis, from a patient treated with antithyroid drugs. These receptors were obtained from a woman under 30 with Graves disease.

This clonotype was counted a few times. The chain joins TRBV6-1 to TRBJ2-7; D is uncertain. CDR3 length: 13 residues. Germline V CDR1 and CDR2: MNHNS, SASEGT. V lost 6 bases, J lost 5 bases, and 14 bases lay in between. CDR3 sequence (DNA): TGTGCCAGCAGCCTTGGTGTTGTGAACGAGCAGTACTTC. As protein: CASSLGVVNEQYF.

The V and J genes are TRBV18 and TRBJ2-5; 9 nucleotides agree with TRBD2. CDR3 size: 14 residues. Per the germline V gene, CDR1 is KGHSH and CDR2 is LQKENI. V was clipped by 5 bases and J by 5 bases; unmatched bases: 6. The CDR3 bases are TGTGCCAGCTCAACGGTAGCGGGAGCCGAGACCCAGTACTTC. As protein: CASSTVAGAETQYF. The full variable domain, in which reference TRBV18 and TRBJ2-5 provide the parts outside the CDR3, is NAGVMQNPRHLVRRRGQEARLRCSPMKGHSHVYWYRQLPEEGLKFMVYLQKENIIDESGMPKERFSAEFPKEGPSILRIQQVVRGDSAAYFCASSTVAGAETQYFGPGTRLLVL.

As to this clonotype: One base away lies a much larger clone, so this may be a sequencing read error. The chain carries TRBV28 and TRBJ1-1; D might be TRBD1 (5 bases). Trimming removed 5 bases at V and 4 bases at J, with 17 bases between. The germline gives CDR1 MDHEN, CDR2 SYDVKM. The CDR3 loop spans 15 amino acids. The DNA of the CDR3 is TGTGCCAGCAGTCCAAGGGGAGTTCCGGGCACTGAAGCTTTCTTT. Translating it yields CASSPRGVPGTEAFF.

The CDR3 reads CATSPTGTDTQYF. Here the CDR3 DNA reads TGTGCCACCAGTCCGACAGGGACGGATACGCAGTATTTT. The chain links TRBV24-1 to TRBJ2-3; 7 nucleotides line up with TRBD1. CDR1 is KGHDR, CDR2 SFDVKD, per germline. The CDR3 has 13 residues. Trimming cost V 6 bases and J 6 bases; bases outside gene matches: 5.

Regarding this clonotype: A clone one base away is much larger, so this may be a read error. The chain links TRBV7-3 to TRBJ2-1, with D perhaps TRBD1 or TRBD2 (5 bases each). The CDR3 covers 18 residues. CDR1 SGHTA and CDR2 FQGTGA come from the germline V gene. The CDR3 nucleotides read TGTGCCAGCAGCCCCGTCGAACGGACCGGGGACCGATACAATGAGCAGCTCTTC. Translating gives CASSPVERTGDRYNEQLF.

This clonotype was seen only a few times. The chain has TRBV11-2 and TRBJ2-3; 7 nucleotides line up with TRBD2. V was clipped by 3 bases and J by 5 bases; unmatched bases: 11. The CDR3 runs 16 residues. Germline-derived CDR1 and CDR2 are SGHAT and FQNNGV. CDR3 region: CASSLARVRGRDTQYF. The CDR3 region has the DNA TGTGCCAGCAGCTTGGCGAGGGTCCGCGGGAGAGATACGCAGTATTTT.

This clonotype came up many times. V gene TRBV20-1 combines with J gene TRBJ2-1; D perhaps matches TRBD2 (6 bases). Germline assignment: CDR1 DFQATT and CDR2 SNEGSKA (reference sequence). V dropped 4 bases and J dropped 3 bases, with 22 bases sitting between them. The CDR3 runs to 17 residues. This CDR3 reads CSAKDGTTSRVYNEQFF. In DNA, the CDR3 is TGCAGTGCTAAGGACGGTACGACTAGTCGGGTCTACAATGAGCAGTTCTTC.

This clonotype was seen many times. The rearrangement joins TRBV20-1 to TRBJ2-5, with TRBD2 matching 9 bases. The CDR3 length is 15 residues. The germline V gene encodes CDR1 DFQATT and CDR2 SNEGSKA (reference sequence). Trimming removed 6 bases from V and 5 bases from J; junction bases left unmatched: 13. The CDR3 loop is CSASPPLAGRETQYF. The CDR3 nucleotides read TGCAGTGCCAGTCCCCCGCTAGCGGGGAGGGAGACCCAGTACTTC.

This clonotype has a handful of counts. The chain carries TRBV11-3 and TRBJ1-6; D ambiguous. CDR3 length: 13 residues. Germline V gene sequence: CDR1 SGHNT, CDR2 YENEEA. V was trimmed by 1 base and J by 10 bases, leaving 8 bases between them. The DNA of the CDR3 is TGTGCCAGCAGCTTAGTGAGCGGATCACCCCTCCACTTT. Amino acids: CASSLVSGSPLHF.

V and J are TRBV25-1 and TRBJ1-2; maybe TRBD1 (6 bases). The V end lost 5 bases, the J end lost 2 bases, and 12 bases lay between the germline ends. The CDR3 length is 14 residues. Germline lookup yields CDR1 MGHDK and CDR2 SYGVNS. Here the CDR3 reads CASSSPGENYGYTF. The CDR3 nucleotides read TGTGCCAGCAGTAGCCCAGGGGAGAACTATGGCTACACCTTC.

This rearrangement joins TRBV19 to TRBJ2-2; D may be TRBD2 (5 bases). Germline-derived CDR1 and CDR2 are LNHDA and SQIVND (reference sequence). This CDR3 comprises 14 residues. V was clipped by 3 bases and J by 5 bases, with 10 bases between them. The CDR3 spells CASSMDRRTGELFF. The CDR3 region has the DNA TGTGCCAGTAGTATGGACCGGAGGACCGGGGAGCTGTTTTTT.

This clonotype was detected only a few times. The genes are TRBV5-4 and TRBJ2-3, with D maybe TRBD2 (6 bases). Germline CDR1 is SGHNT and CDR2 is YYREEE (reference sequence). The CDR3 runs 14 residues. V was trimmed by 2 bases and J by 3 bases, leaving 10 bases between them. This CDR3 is CASSFTAGTDTQYF. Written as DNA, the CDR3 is TGTGCCAGCAGCTTTACCGCGGGGACAGATACGCAGTATTTT.

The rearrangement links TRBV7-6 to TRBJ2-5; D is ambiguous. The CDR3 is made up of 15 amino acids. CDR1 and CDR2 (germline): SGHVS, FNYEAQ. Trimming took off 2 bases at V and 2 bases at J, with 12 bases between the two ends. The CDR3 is CASSLTTLGQETQYF. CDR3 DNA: TGTGCCAGCAGCTTAACGACCCTGGGGCAAGAGACCCAGTACTTC.

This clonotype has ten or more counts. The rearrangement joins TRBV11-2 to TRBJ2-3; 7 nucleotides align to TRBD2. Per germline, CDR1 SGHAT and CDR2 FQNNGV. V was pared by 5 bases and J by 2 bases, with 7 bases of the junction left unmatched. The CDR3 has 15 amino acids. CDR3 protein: CASSRGTTITDTQYF. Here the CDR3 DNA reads TGTGCCAGCAGCAGAGGGACTACAATCACAGATACGCAGTATTTT.

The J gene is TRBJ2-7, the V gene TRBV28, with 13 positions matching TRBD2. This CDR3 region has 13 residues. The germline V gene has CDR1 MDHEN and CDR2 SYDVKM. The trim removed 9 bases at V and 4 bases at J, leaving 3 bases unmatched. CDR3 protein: CASKLAGGYEQYF. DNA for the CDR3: TGTGCCAGTAAACTAGCGGGAGGGTACGAGCAGTACTTC.

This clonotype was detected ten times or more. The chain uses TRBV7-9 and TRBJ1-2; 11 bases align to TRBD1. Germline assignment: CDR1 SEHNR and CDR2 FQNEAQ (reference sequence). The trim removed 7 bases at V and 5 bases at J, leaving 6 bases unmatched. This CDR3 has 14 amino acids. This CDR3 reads CASTARDRGYGYTF. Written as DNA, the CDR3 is TGTGCCAGCACCGCCAGGGACAGGGGGTATGGCTACACCTTC.

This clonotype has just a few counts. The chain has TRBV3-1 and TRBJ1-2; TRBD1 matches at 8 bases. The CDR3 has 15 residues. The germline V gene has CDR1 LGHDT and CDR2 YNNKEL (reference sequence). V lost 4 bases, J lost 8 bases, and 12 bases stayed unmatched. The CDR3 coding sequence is TGTGCCAGCAGCCTGCCGAATGACAGGGGCGGGGGCTACACCTTC. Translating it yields CASSLPNDRGGGYTF. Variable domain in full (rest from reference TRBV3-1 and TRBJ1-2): DTAVSQTPKYLVTQMGNDKSIKCEQNLGHDTMYWYKQDSKKFLKIMFSYNNKELIINETVPNRFSPKSPDKAHLNLHINSLELGDSAVYFCASSLPNDRGGGYTFGSGTRLTVV.

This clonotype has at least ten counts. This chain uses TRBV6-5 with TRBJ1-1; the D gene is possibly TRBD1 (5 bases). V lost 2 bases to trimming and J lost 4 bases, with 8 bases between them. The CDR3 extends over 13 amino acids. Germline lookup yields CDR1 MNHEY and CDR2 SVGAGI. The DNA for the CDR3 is TGTGCCAGCAGTTACCAGGGAAGCACTGAAGCTTTCTTT. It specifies CASSYQGSTEAFF.

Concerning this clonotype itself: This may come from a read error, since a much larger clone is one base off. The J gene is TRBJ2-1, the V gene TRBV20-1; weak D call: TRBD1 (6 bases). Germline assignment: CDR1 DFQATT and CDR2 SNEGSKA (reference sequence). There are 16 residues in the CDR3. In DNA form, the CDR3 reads TGCAGTGCTAGAGATGGTCGAGGGGGATCGTACAATGAGCGGTTCTTC. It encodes CSARDGRGGSYNERFF.

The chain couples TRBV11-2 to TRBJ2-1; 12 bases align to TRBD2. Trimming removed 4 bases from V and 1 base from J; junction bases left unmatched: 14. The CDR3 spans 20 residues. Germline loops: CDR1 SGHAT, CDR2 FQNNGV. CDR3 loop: CASSSRLAGAVGVSYNEQFF. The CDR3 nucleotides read TGTGCCAGCAGCTCAAGACTAGCGGGAGCCGTTGGAGTTTCCTACAATGAGCAGTTCTTC.

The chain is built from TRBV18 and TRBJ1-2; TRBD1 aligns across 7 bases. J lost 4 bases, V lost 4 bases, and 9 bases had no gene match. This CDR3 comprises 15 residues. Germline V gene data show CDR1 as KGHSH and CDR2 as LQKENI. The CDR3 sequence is CASSLKTGVGYGYTF. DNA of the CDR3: TGTGCCAGCTCACTCAAAACAGGGGTTGGCTATGGCTACACCTTC.